This T cell receptor (beta chain) was identified during a study of T cells after yellow fever vaccination. Looking at the study overall: SMART-Seq v4 Ultra Low Input prepared the low-cell-number fractions.

Germline values: CDR1 MNHEY, CDR2 SVGEGT. V lost 5 bases and J 9 bases, leaving 23 bases between the germline ends. The length of the CDR3 is 16 residues. In regard to this clonotype: What it binds is not known.

TCRdb passed the 5' RACE reads through MiXCR, listing each CDR3 protein once. The sample gives under 70,000 distinct CDR3 sequences, roughly 6.9% of which show up once; roughly two fifths is in the top ten. Points from the study as a whole: Post-booster repertoires contained most primary-vaccination clones again (about 95% CD4, over 70% CD8).

V is TRBV6-2 or TRBV6-3 and J is TRBJ1-5; D perhaps matches TRBD1 (6 bases). The receptor comes from a man between 18 and 35 years old who received the YFV17D yellow fever vaccine. The material sequenced was CD8+ T cells sorted from PBMCs, taken on the day of the first yellow fever vaccination. CDR3 nucleotide sequence: TGTGCCAGCAGTGTCCCCTTCCGGACAGCCGACCGGCCCCAGCATTTT. Its protein is CASSVPFRTADRPQHF.